These 30 T cell receptor beta chains originate from one sample sequenced in a study of control samples from healthy donors and cancer patients (dated by TCRdb to the early 2020s). The library was generated by the immunoSEQ multiplex PCR assay. Imported from immuneACCESS, the table was reduced by TCRdb to in-frame sequences with V and J called. These copies leave out some clones; in studies compared against another copy, an unresolved V gene accounts for under half, and the cause of the remainder is not known. The sample table lists about 120,000 clones, roughly nine tenths of them with a count of one. The ten largest account for less than 40% of the sample. The sample taken for sequencing was blood. The receptors were sampled from a man over 45 in good health.

The chain has TRBV4-1 and TRBJ1-5, with TRBD1 identical over 9 bases. This CDR3 spans 15 amino acids. CDR1 is MGHRA, CDR2 YSYEKL, per germline. Unmatched junction bases numbered 6, after V lost 3 bases and J lost 6 bases. CDR3 bases: TGCGCCAGCAGCCACAATACAGGGGGCGGTCAGCCCCAGCATTTT. This sequence encodes CASSHNTGGGQPQHF.

The chain has TRBV7-2 and TRBJ2-5; unclear D gene. V lost 5 bases to trimming and J lost 5 bases, with 15 bases between them. The CDR3 consists of 14 residues. CDR1 is SGHTA, CDR2 FQGNSA, per germline. CDR3 in amino acids: CASSTDPSRETQYF. The CDR3 region has the DNA TGTGCCAGCAGCACCGACCCTAGTCGGGAGACCCAGTACTTC.

The V call is TRBV3-1 (or the pseudogene TRBV3-2), the J call TRBJ2-7; D uncertain. CDR1 LGHDT and CDR2 YNNKEL come from the germline V gene (reference sequence). Trimming left V 0 bases short and J 2 bases short, with 8 bases between. The CDR3 length is 14 residues. CDR3 amino acids: CASSQDGRTYEQYF. CDR3 DNA sequence: TGTGCCAGCAGCCAAGATGGCAGAACCTACGAGCAGTACTTC.

J is TRBJ2-1 and V is TRBV11-3; D is unresolved. This CDR3 spans 13 amino acids. Germline values: CDR1 SGHNT, CDR2 YENEEA. The V gene lost 2 bases and the J gene lost 9 bases, with 11 bases spanning the gap. CDR3 nucleotides: TGTGCCAGCAGCTTAAAAGGGTGGGGTGAGCAGTTCTTC. As protein: CASSLKGWGEQFF.

The CDR3: CASKGEANQPQHF. The DNA of the CDR3 is TGTGCCAGCAAGGGTGAAGCCAATCAGCCCCAGCATTTT. The chain couples TRBV2 to TRBJ1-5; D not certain. The germline CDR1 and CDR2 sequences are SNHLY and FYNNEI. Trimming left V 7 bases short and J 3 bases short, with 10 bases between. The CDR3 extends over 13 amino acids.

Written as DNA, the CDR3 is TGTGCCAGCAGCGTAGCTCCCCGAGGCGGCTTAGGGGACTCTGGAAACACCATATATTTT. This codes for CASSVAPRGGLGDSGNTIYF. The chain couples TRBV9 to TRBJ1-3; perhaps TRBD1 as D (5 bases). The V end lost 0 bases, the J end lost 0 bases, and 22 bases lay between the germline ends. This CDR3 is 20 amino acids long. Germline CDR1 and CDR2: SGDLS and YYNGEE.

The chain uses TRBV29-1 and TRBJ2-3; 8 bases are shared with TRBD1. The V and J ends lost 1 base and 4 bases, in that order; junction bases with no gene match: 10. Germline CDR1 SQVTM, CDR2 ANQGSEA. The CDR3 runs 16 residues. The DNA of the CDR3 is TGCAGCGTTGAAGCGGAGGCAGGGGGCGAAGCAGATACGCAGTATTTT. This sequence encodes CSVEAEAGGEADTQYF.

In its sample, this clone was seen once. The chain employs TRBV2 and TRBJ2-3; TRBD2 matches at 11 bases. The CDR3 totals 14 residues. Trimming at V came to 4 bases and at J to 8 bases, leaving 5 bases not matched to a gene. Germline assignment: CDR1 SNHLY and CDR2 FYNNEI. In nucleotides, the CDR3 is TGTGCCAGCAGTGGACTAGCGGGGTATCTTACGCAGTATTTT. Translation: CASSGLAGYLTQYF.

The chain has TRBV7-2 and TRBJ2-5; the match to TRBD2 covers 15 bases. The CDR3 spans 16 residues. Germline V lookup: CDR1 SGHTA, CDR2 FQGNSA. With V trimmed by 4 bases and J by 12 bases, 12 bases remained unmatched. The chain's CDR3 is CASSSTPIGLAGGEYF. The CDR3 coding sequence is TGTGCCAGCAGCTCGACCCCTATCGGACTAGCGGGGGGGGAGTACTTC.

V is TRBV27 and J is TRBJ2-5, with 8 bases aligning to TRBD2. V lost 7 bases, J lost 3 bases, and 4 bases stayed unmatched. In germline, CDR1 is MNHEY, CDR2 SMNVEV (reference sequence). There are 13 residues in the CDR3. The CDR3 sequence is CASTSGGKETQYF. CDR3 coding DNA: TGTGCCAGCACCTCGGGGGGGAAAGAGACCCAGTACTTC.

The chain is built from TRBV5-1 and TRBJ2-7; D may correspond to TRBD1 or TRBD2 (6 bases each). Germline CDR1 is SGHRS and CDR2 is YFSETQ. Trimming removed 0 bases from V and 7 bases from J, with 17 bases in between. The CDR3 length is 15 residues. The CDR3 sequence is CASSLDTGTGREQYF. The CDR3 coding sequence is TGCGCCAGCAGCTTGGATACAGGGACGGGGAGGGAGCAGTACTTC.

CDR3 sequence: CASSSQGGETQYF. For the CDR3, the DNA is TGCGCCAGCAGCTCACAGGGCGGAGAGACCCAGTACTTC. This sequence joins TRBV5-1 and TRBJ2-5; maybe TRBD1 (6 bases). The CDR3 contains 13 residues. Trimming took 3 bases from V and 4 from J, leaving 10 bases between them. CDR1 and CDR2 from the germline V gene are SGHRS and YFSETQ.

This clone has more than one count but fewer than ten. The chain combines TRBV2 with TRBJ1-6, with no clear D. The V gene lost 6 bases and the J gene lost 4 bases, with 13 bases spanning the gap. This CDR3 is 15 amino acids long. Germline V gene lookup returns CDR1 SNHLY and CDR2 FYNNEI. This CDR3 is CASSVSTGYNSPLHF. CDR3 DNA: TGTGCCAGCAGCGTTTCGACGGGGTATAATTCACCCCTCCACTTT.

CDR3 protein: CASSLARAGYGYTF. The CDR3 bases are TGCGCCAGCAGCTTGGCCCGGGCAGGCTACGGCTACACCTTC. This rearrangement joins TRBV5-1 to TRBJ1-2, with no clear D. CDR1 is SGHRS and CDR2 is YFSETQ in the germline V gene. V gave up 0 bases and J gave up 8 bases, with 14 bases separating them. The CDR3 is 14 residues long.

This sequence joins TRBV6-5 and TRBJ1-1; no clear D gene. Per germline, CDR1 MNHEY and CDR2 SVGAGI. V lost 7 bases and J 0 bases, leaving 12 bases between the germline ends. The CDR3 length is 14 residues. The CDR3: CASNSGRLNTEAFF. As DNA, the CDR3 is TGTGCCAGCAATTCAGGACGGTTGAACACTGAAGCTTTCTTT.

This clone was seen just once. V and J are TRBV4-3 and TRBJ2-1, with 7 positions matching TRBD2. The CDR3 spans 17 residues. With 0 bases clipped from V and 2 bases from J, the junction kept 7 bases outside the gene matches. Germline lookup yields CDR1 LGHNA and CDR2 YSLEER. DNA for the CDR3: TGCGCCAGCAGCCAAGATAGCCCCGGGGGGACCTACAATGAGCAGTTCTTC. This encodes CASSQDSPGGTYNEQFF.

This clone was observed a single time. The chain is built from TRBV5-1 and TRBJ1-1, with 8 bases identical to TRBD1. V dropped 0 bases and J dropped 4; count of bases not matched to a gene: 8. Germline V gene data show CDR1 as SGHRS and CDR2 as YFSETQ. The CDR3 has 16 residues. The CDR3 DNA follows: TGCGCCAGCAGCTTGGAGACAGGGGCCCAAAGCACTGAAGCTTTCTTT. It yields the protein CASSLETGAQSTEAFF. The whole variable domain, remainder taken from reference TRBV5-1 and TRBJ1-1, is KAGVTQTPRYLIKTRGQQVTLSCSPISGHRSVSWYQQTPGQGLQFLFEYFSETQRNKGNFPGRFSGRQFSNSRSEMNVSTLELGDSALYLCASSLETGAQSTEAFFGQGTRLTVV.

The chain uses TRBV10-2 and TRBJ2-7, with 15 bases fitting TRBD2. Germline V lookup: CDR1 WSHSY, CDR2 SAAADI. V was pared by 5 bases and J by 2 bases, with 7 bases of the junction left unmatched. The CDR3 is 17 amino acids. For the CDR3, the DNA is TGCGCCAGCAGTTCCGGACTAGCGGGGGGGGCTCCCTACGAGCAGTACTTC. Translation: CASSSGLAGGAPYEQYF.

About this clone itself: This specimen includes other DNA sequences encoding the same CDR3. The chain uses TRBV5-5 and TRBJ1-5; D is uncertain. Trimming left V 0 bases short and J 1 base short, with 2 bases between. The germline V gene encodes CDR1 SGHKS and CDR2 YYEKEE (reference sequence). The CDR3 totals 13 residues. CDR3: CASSLVSNQPQHF. CDR3 DNA sequence: TGTGCCAGCAGCTTGGTAAGCAATCAGCCCCAGCATTTT.

This rearrangement joins TRBV4-1 to TRBJ1-5; D gene uncertain. V lost 1 base and J 3 bases, leaving 7 bases between the germline ends. From germline, CDR1 is MGHRA and CDR2 YSYEKL. The CDR3 length is 14 residues. The CDR3 is CASSQGRSNQPQHF. CDR3 bases: TGCGCCAGCAGCCAAGGGAGATCCAATCAGCCCCAGCATTTT.

This clone was counted only a few times. The chain has TRBV5-4 and TRBJ1-2, with D unclear. Germline lookup yields CDR1 SGHNT and CDR2 YYREEE (reference sequence). There are 14 residues in the CDR3. V lost 2 bases, J lost 2 bases, and 10 bases lay in between. Here the CDR3 DNA reads TGTGCCAGCAGCTTACTGGATGGGAACTATGGCTACACCTTC. This translates into CASSLLDGNYGYTF.

This clone has a single count. The chain has TRBV24-1 and TRBJ1-5; D uncertain. Germline CDR1 is KGHDR and CDR2 is SFDVKD. V was cut by 8 bases and J by 2 bases, with 6 bases left in between. This CDR3 is built from 12 residues. The CDR3 protein is CATMGGNQPQHF. The CDR3 nucleotides read TGTGCCACCATGGGTGGCAATCAGCCCCAGCATTTT.

The chain recombines TRBV28 with TRBJ2-6; D gene ambiguous. V was clipped by 3 bases and J by 4 bases, with 13 bases between them. Germline V gene sequence: CDR1 MDHEN, CDR2 SYDVKM. This CDR3 comprises 16 residues. CDR3 residues: CASSFRTASGANVLTF. CDR3 DNA sequence: TGTGCCAGCAGTTTTCGTACGGCAAGCGGGGCCAACGTCCTGACTTTC.

The chain has TRBV5-8 and TRBJ2-3; the match to TRBD2 covers 7 bases. Per the germline V gene, CDR1 is SGHTS and CDR2 is YDEGEE. J lost 2 bases, V lost 1 base, and 10 bases had no gene match. The CDR3 contains 17 residues. CDR3: CASSLTPASGPTDTQYF. In nucleotides, the CDR3 is TGTGCCAGCAGCTTGACCCCCGCTAGCGGCCCCACAGATACGCAGTATTTT.

The chain carries TRBV6-5 and TRBJ2-1; tentative D call: TRBD1 (6 bases). V was cut by 2 bases and J by 4 bases, with 12 bases left in between. The CDR3 has 15 amino acids. Germline lookup yields CDR1 MNHEY and CDR2 SVGAGI. Here the CDR3 reads CASSYEGTTYNEQFF. Here the CDR3 DNA reads TGTGCCAGCAGTTACGAGGGGACAACTTACAATGAGCAGTTCTTC.

The chain uses TRBV19 and TRBJ2-5; possibly TRBD1 for D (7 bases). Trimming cost V 3 bases and J 5 bases, with 13 bases left between them. The CDR3 sequence is 14 residues long. Germline assignment: CDR1 LNHDA and CDR2 SQIVND (reference sequence). CDR3 region: CASSITGDSETQYF. The CDR3 DNA follows: TGTGCCAGTAGTATCACAGGGGACTCGGAGACCCAGTACTTC.

The rearrangement joins TRBV5-1 to TRBJ1-6; D may be TRBD1 (6 bases). The germline gives CDR1 SGHRS, CDR2 YFSETQ. The V and J ends lost 5 bases and 10 bases respectively, with 16 bases between them. CDR3 length equals 14 residues. CDR3 in DNA: TGCGCCAGCAGACCGGGGGCGCTGGGATCACCCCTCCACTTT. Its protein is CASRPGALGSPLHF.

J is TRBJ1-1 and V is TRBV5-5, with 8 positions matching TRBD1. Trimming cost V 2 bases and J 4 bases; bases outside gene matches: 10. This CDR3 comprises 16 residues. Germline values: CDR1 SGHKS, CDR2 YYEKEE (reference sequence). The CDR3 protein is CASSFTQGARGTEAFF. For the CDR3, the DNA is TGTGCCAGCAGCTTCACCCAGGGGGCTCGGGGCACTGAAGCTTTCTTT.

This clone turned up a few times. V usage is TRBV3-1 (or the pseudogene TRBV3-2) and J usage is TRBJ1-1, with D maybe TRBD1 (5 bases). The CDR3 contains 17 residues. Trimming left V 1 base short and J 0 bases short, with 15 bases between. Germline assignment: CDR1 LGHDT and CDR2 YNNKEL (reference sequence). As DNA, the CDR3 is TGTGCCAGCAGCCAAGGACGGTCGACAGCTCTGAACACTGAAGCTTTCTTT. This gives the protein CASSQGRSTALNTEAFF.

This clone was seen once. The chain employs TRBV5-1 and TRBJ1-1; the D is unclear. Germline-derived CDR1 and CDR2 are SGHRS and YFSETQ. The CDR3 length is 11 residues. The germline V and J ends were trimmed by 0 bases and 3 bases, with 0 bases remaining between them. The CDR3 DNA follows: TGCGCCAGCAGCTTGGACACTGAAGCTTTCTTT. Translation gives CASSLDTEAFF.